Included here is one TCR beta chain sequence, with context. Its antigen is undetermined. TCRdb reprocessed the 5' RACE reads with MiXCR, giving one entry per CDR3 protein. The sample includes 500,000 to 550,000 distinct CDR3 sequences, approximately 20% seen only once; the top ten take around 13%. This sample stems from a study of T-cell memory formation after mild COVID-19. The length of the CDR3 is 15 residues. CDR1 and CDR2 from the germline V gene are SEHNR and FQNEAQ (reference sequence). The ends were cut back, 0 bases at V and 6 bases at J, with 12 bases in the middle. Regarding the study as a whole: Clones that shrank (day 15 to 85) were balanced CD4/CD8, whereas later expanders leaned CD4+.

This TCR derives from an adult woman who had mild COVID-19 (a few samples of this study predate the infection). Cell type and time point are not known. This sequence joins TRBV7-9 and TRBJ2-4; possible D gene TRBD2, 6 bases. Material: PBMCs or a T cell subset sorted from them (not recorded which). The CDR3 DNA sequence: TGTGCCAGCAGCTTAGCAGGAGAGGGAGGAAACATTCAGTACTTC. It is translated as CASSLAGEGGNIQYF.